Each of the 16 T cell receptor beta chains below was sequenced from the same sample in a study of graft-versus-host responses after intestinal transplantation. These receptors have no identified antigens. Assay used: immunoSEQ multiplex PCR; TCRdb lists only in-frame clones, some missing. The table lists tens of thousands of clones, more than 80% of them singletons, with about 2.7% in the top ten. Material: unstimulated CD8+ T cells sorted from spleen or lymph node cells, obtained before intestinal transplant. These receptors originate from a human donor who received an intestinal transplant.

This chain links TRBV5-4 with TRBJ1-2; D unresolved. CDR3 size: 14 residues. V was trimmed by 0 bases and J by 6 bases, leaving 12 bases between them. The germline CDR1 and CDR2 sequences are SGHNT and YYREEE (reference sequence). CDR3 sequence: CASSLGGPRNGYTF. Here the CDR3 DNA reads TGTGCCAGCAGCTTGGGAGGCCCCCGGAATGGCTACACCTTC.

V is TRBV27 and J is TRBJ2-1, with D perhaps matching TRBD2 (7 bases). CDR3 size: 14 residues. The V end was cut by 6 bases, the J end by 4 bases, with 13 bases between. Per germline, CDR1 MNHEY and CDR2 SMNVEV (reference sequence). Here the CDR3 reads CASRTGGAYNEQFF. The DNA for the CDR3 is TGTGCCAGCAGAACGGGGGGCGCTTACAATGAGCAGTTCTTC.

The CDR3 sequence is CASSVDRGRNSPLHF. Here the CDR3 DNA reads TGTGCCAGCAGCGTAGACAGGGGTAGGAATTCACCCCTCCACTTT. The chain recombines TRBV9 with TRBJ1-6, with 7 nucleotides matching TRBD1. Trimming at V came to 0 bases and at J to 7 bases, leaving 4 bases not matched to a gene. The germline CDR1 and CDR2 sequences are SGDLS and YYNGEE. The CDR3 runs to 15 residues.

This clone was counted between two and nine times. V usage is TRBV2 and J usage is TRBJ1-2; maybe TRBD1 (6 bases). Trimming cost V 1 base and J 1 base, with 10 bases left between them. Germline values: CDR1 SNHLY, CDR2 FYNNEI. The CDR3 is 15 amino acids. This CDR3 reads CASSEGGGSNYGYTF. The CDR3 DNA is TGTGCCAGCAGTGAAGGGGGGGGCAGTAACTATGGCTACACCTTC.

The CDR3 sequence: CSVEGLAGANCLTYNEQFF. The CDR3 DNA follows: TGCAGCGTTGAAGGGCTAGCGGGAGCGAACTGCCTAACCTACAATGAGCAGTTCTTC. This chain links TRBV29-1 with TRBJ2-1, with TRBD2 matching 10 bases. This CDR3 has 19 residues. Germline values: CDR1 SQVTM, CDR2 ANQGSEA. The junction had 14 bases not matched to a gene; V was cut back by 1 base and J by 2 bases.

This chain joins TRBV28 and TRBJ2-7; possibly TRBD2 for D (5 bases). The CDR3 covers 16 residues. In germline, CDR1 is MDHEN, CDR2 SYDVKM. The V end was cut by 6 bases, the J end by 9 bases, with 27 bases between. In DNA form, the CDR3 reads TGTGCCAGCAGGACCCTTAAAGAGGACTCCCGATTTGGGCAGTACTTC. It codes for CASRTLKEDSRFGQYF.

The J gene is TRBJ1-2, the V gene TRBV11-2; TRBD1 agrees at 10 bases. Germline CDR1 reads SGHAT; CDR2 reads FQNNGV. The CDR3 length is 14 residues. The V gene end was trimmed by 1 base and the J gene end by 8 bases; junction bases not matched to a gene: 4. CDR3 DNA sequence: TGTGCCAGCAGCTTAGCCGTGACAGGGGGCGGCTACACCTTC. It yields the protein CASSLAVTGGGYTF.

This sequence joins TRBV7-6 and TRBJ1-2; TRBD1 might be the D (5 bases). CDR3 length equals 15 residues. The ends were cut back, 5 bases at V and 4 bases at J, with 17 bases in the middle. Germline assignment: CDR1 SGHVS and CDR2 FNYEAQ. The CDR3: CASSPLGGGAYGYTF. In DNA form, the CDR3 reads TGTGCCAGCAGCCCCCTTGGCGGAGGGGCCTATGGCTACACCTTC.

In DNA, the CDR3 is TGCAGCGTTGAAGATCCGAACGGGTACGAGCAGTACTTC. Its protein product is CSVEDPNGYEQYF. The chain couples TRBV29-1 to TRBJ2-7; no reliable D call. This CDR3 region has 13 residues. V gave up 0 bases and J gave up 4 bases, with 10 bases separating them. The germline V gene encodes CDR1 SQVTM and CDR2 ANQGSEA.

The chain couples TRBV9 to TRBJ2-1; 9 bases are shared with TRBD1. Unmatched junction bases numbered 7, after V lost 4 bases and J lost 8 bases. Germline V gives CDR1 SGDLS, CDR2 YYNGEE. The CDR3 length is 14 residues. CDR3 DNA sequence: TGTGCCAGCAGCCCGAGGGACAGGGTGGATGAGCAGTTCTTC. As protein: CASSPRDRVDEQFF.

This clone was found once. The chain links TRBV5-1 to TRBJ1-2, with 9 bases fitting TRBD1. There are 17 residues in the CDR3. Germline loops: CDR1 SGHRS, CDR2 YFSETQ. V lost 4 bases and J lost 8; bases outside the gene matches: 18. CDR3 amino acids: CASSMHTGTGSRGGYTF. The CDR3 bases are TGCGCCAGCAGCATGCACACCGGGACAGGGTCCCGTGGGGGCTACACCTTC.

CDR3 residues: CASGREGPDTQYF. For the CDR3, the DNA is TGTGCCAGCGGGAGGGAGGGCCCAGATACGCAGTATTTT. This sequence joins TRBV5-5 and TRBJ2-3, with TRBD2 matching 7 bases. V was clipped by 7 bases and J by 4 bases; unmatched bases: 6. Germline CDR1 SGHKS, CDR2 YYEKEE (reference sequence). The CDR3 extends over 13 amino acids.

The V and J genes are TRBV11-2 and TRBJ1-2, with D uncertain. This CDR3 has 15 residues. The germline CDR1 and CDR2 sequences are SGHAT and FQNNGV. V was shortened by 4 bases and J by 4 bases, with 16 bases between the two germline ends. CDR3 bases: TGTGCCAGCAGCTCCAGGAACCGCCCGATCTATGGCTACACCTTC. It is translated as CASSSRNRPIYGYTF.

The rearrangement links TRBV11-2 to TRBJ2-7; no reliable D call. CDR3 length: 13 residues. Trimming shortened V by 0 bases and J by 6 bases, and 9 bases separated the two germline ends. In germline, CDR1 is SGHAT, CDR2 FQNNGV. The CDR3 sequence: CASSLDLSSEQYF. The CDR3 DNA is TGTGCCAGCAGCTTAGATCTCAGTTCCGAGCAGTACTTC.

As to this clone: Other DNA sequences of this sample code for an identical CDR3. J is TRBJ2-1 and V is TRBV27, with 10 bases identical to TRBD2. Trimming cost V 2 bases and J 2 bases; bases outside gene matches: 0. This CDR3 has 15 amino acids. In germline, CDR1 is MNHEY, CDR2 SMNVEV (reference sequence). Written as DNA, the CDR3 is TGTGCCAGCAGTTTAGGACTAGCGGCCTACAATGAGCAGTTCTTC. Translated, it gives CASSLGLAAYNEQFF.

The chain has TRBV5-4 and TRBJ2-1; 8 bases fit TRBD2. The CDR3 contains 13 residues. V lost 4 bases to trimming and J lost 8 bases; unmatched junction nucleotides: 5. Germline values: CDR1 SGHNT, CDR2 YYREEE (reference sequence). CDR3 amino acids: CASSPGLVDEQFF. CDR3 DNA sequence: TGTGCCAGCAGCCCGGGACTAGTAGATGAGCAGTTCTTC.